This T cell receptor beta chain emerged from a study of blood T cell repertoires in COVID-19. CDR1 is MNHNY, CDR2 SVGAGI, per germline (reference sequence). This CDR3 contains 18 residues. V dropped 5 bases and J dropped 1; count of bases not matched to a gene: 16. The repertoire was sequenced with immunoSEQ multiplex PCR; TCRdb's copy has only in-frame clones and lacks some. The table lists approximately 81,000 clones, 82% of them singletons. The chain carries TRBV6-6 and TRBJ2-5; TRBD2 agrees at 7 bases. The TCR comes from a human donor in a cohort sampled during active COVID-19. The sequenced sample was peripheral blood. The CDR3 region has the DNA TGTGCCAGCAGTCGCCCGCCCTGGCGGGGGAGAGCCCAAGAGACCCAGTACTTC. Its translation: CASSRPPWRGRAQETQYF.